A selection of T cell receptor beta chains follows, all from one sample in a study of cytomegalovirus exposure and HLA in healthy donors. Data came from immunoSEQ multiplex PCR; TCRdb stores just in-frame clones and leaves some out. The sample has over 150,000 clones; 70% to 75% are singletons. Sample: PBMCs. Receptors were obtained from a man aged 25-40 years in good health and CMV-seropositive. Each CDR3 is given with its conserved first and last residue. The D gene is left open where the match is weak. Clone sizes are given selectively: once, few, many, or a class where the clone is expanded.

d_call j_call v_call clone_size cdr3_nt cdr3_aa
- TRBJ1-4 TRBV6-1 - TGTGCCAGCAGGTACAGTGCCCGGCGAGAAAAACTGTTTTTT CASRYSARREKLFF
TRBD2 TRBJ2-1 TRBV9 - TGTGCCAGCTCCCTAGCGGGGGTTGAGCAGTTCTTC CASSLAGVEQFF
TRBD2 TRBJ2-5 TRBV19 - TGTGCCAGTAGTACCGTGGGAGGGGAGACCCAGTACTTC CASSTVGGETQYF
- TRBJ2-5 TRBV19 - TGTGCCAGTAGTAGCGGGACAGATGAGACCCAGTACTTC CASSSGTDETQYF
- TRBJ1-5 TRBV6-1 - TGTGCCAGCAGTGAAGTGTCTAACAATCAGCCCCAGCATTTT CASSEVSNNQPQHF
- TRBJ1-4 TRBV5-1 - TGCGCCAGCAGCTTTTCCCTTCGTAATGAAAAACTGTTTTTT CASSFSLRNEKLFF
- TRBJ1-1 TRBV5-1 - TGCGCCAGCAGGCGGGGTGACACTGAAGCTTTCTTT CASRRGDTEAFF
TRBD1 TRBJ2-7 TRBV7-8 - TGTGCCAGCAGCTCCGGACAGGGACTCTACGAGCAGTACTTC CASSSGQGLYEQYF
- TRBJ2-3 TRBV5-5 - TGTGCCAGCAGCAGAGGGAGCTCCTCTAGCACAGATACGCAGTATTTT CASSRGSSSSTDTQYF
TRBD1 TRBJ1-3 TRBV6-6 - TGTGCCAGCAGACAAAGGGGGCCTCGTGGTGCCATATATTTT CASRQRGPRGAIYF
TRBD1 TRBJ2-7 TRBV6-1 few TGTGCCAGCAGTGAAGCGGTACGGACAGGGGGCTACGAGCAGTACTTC CASSEAVRTGGYEQYF
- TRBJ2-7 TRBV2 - TGTGCCAGCAGGACCCACCCCGGGAAGGGCTACCGTTACGAGCAGTACTTC CASRTHPGKGYRYEQYF
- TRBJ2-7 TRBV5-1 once TGCGCCAGCAGCCCTGCTGCCCGGCAGGGGGAGCAGTACTTC CASSPAARQGEQYF
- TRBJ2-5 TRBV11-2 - TGTGCCAGCAGCTTAGCGGGAGCTGCTCAAGAGACCCAGTACTTC CASSLAGAAQETQYF
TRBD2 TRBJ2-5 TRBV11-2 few TGTGCCAGCAGCCCAGGACTAGCGGAAGAGACCCAGTACTTC CASSPGLAEETQYF
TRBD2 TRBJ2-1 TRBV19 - TGTGCCAGTAGTATAACTAGCGGGATATACAATGAGCAGTTCTTC CASSITSGIYNEQFF
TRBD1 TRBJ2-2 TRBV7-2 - TGTGCCAGCAGTTGGGACAGGGTAGGCACCGGGGAGCTGTTTTTT CASSWDRVGTGELFF
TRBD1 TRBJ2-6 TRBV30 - TGTGCCTGGAGTAGACAGGGGGCTGGGGCCAACGTCCTGACTTTC CAWSRQGAGANVLTF
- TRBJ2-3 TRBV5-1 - TGCGCCAGCAGCTTCAAGCGCGACTCTAGTGCTAGCACAGATACGCAGTATTTT CASSFKRDSSASTDTQYF
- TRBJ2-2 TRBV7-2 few TGTGCCAGCAGCACGGGACTGTTGATCACCGGGGAGCTGTTTTTT CASSTGLLITGELFF
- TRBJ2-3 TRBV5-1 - TGCGCCAGCAGCTTATCTACAGGGCCCGATACGCAGTATTTT CASSLSTGPDTQYF
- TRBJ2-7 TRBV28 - TGTGCCAGCAGTTTGTTGGGGGCCTCCGGGCCCTACGAGCAGTACTTC CASSLLGASGPYEQYF
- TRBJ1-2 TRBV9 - TGTGCCAGCAGCGTGGCGGGGAAGGGCTATGGCTACACCTTC CASSVAGKGYGYTF
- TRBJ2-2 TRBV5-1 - TGCGCCAGCGGCGGGACAGCCTACACCGGGGAGCTGTTTTTT CASGGTAYTGELFF
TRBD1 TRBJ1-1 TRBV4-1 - TGCGCCAGCAGCCAAGCCCAGGGGGGAGAGGACGCTGAAGCTTTCTTT CASSQAQGGEDAEAFF
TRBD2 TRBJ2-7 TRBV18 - TGTGCCAGCTCACCGAAGCGGGAGGGCCCACAGCAGTACTTC CASSPKREGPQQYF
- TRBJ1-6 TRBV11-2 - TGTGCCAGCAGCCTAATAGGGGTTAGCTCCTATAATTCACCCCTCCACTTT CASSLIGVSSYNSPLHF
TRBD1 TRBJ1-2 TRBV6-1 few TGTGCCAGCAGTGAGGGACAGGACTATGGCTACACCTTC CASSEGQDYGYTF
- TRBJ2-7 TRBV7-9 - TGTTCCAGCAGCCCCCGACAGAGCCACGAGCAGTACTTC CSSSPRQSHEQYF
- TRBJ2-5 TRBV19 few TGTGCCAGTAGTATAGTTAGTAGGGGGACCCAGTACTTC CASSIVSRGTQYF
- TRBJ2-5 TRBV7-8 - TGTGCCAGCAGCCCCAGCCCTGGCAGGGCAGAGACCCAGTACTTC CASSPSPGRAETQYF
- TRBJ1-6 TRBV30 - TGTGCCTTGGCGGGGTGGAATTCACCCCTCCACTTT CALAGWNSPLHF
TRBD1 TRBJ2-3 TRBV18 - TGTGCCAGCTCGCGCGGACAGGGGGGGACAGATACGCAGTATTTT CASSRGQGGTDTQYF
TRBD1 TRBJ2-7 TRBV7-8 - TGTGCCAGCAGCCTCCCCGACAGGGGGGATATCGAGCAGTACTTC CASSLPDRGDIEQYF
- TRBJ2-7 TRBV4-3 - TGCGCCAGCAGCCAAGATCAACGGGAGCAGTACTTC CASSQDQREQYF
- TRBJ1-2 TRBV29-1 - TGCAGTGCACAGGGTGAGGGGTATGGCTACACCTTC CSAQGEGYGYTF
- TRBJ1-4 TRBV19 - TGTGCCAGTAGCCCGGGGAGCGGGGGCGGATATGAAAAACTGTTTTTT CASSPGSGGGYEKLFF
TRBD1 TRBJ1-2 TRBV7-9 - TGTTCCAGCAGCTTAGCGCTTCGCCAGGGGGACGACTATGGCTACACCTTC CSSSLALRQGDDYGYTF
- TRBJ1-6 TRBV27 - TGTGCCAGCAGTCTGGTGTGGGGGGGCACCTATAATTCACCCCTCCACTTT CASSLVWGGTYNSPLHF
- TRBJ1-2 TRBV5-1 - TGCGCCAGCAGCTTGAGGGGTAGGGCGGAGTGGTATGGCTACACCTTC CASSLRGRAEWYGYTF
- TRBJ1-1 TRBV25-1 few TGTGCCAGCAGTGGAGGGGAAGCTTTCTTT CASSGGEAFF
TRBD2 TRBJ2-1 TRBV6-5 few TGTGCCAGCACTTCACTAGCGGGGCCCTATGAGCAGTTCTTC CASTSLAGPYEQFF
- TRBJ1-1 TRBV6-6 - TGTGCCAGCAGTCCAACAGGGCGGGACACTGAAGCTTTCTTT CASSPTGRDTEAFF
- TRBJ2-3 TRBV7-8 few TGTGCCAGCATCGAATCGGGAGGGGGCTATAGGGCAGATACGCAGTATTTT CASIESGGGYRADTQYF
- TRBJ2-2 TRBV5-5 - TGTGCCAGCAGCTTGCTACAGCACACCGGGGAGCTGTTTTTT CASSLLQHTGELFF
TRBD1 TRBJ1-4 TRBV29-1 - TGCAGCGTGGGACAGGGGTCTCGCGAAAAACTGTTTTTT CSVGQGSREKLFF